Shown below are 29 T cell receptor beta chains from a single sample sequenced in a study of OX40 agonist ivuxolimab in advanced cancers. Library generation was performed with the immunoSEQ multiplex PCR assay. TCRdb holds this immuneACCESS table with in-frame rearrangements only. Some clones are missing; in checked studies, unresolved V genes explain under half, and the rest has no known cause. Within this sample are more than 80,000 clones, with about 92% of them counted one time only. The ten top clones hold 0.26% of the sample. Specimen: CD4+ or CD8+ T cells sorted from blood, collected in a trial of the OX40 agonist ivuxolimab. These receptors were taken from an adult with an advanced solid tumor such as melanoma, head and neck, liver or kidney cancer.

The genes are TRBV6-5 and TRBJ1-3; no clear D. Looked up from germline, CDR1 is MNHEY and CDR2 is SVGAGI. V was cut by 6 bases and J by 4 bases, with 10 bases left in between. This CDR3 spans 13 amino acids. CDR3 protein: CASRPPVGNTIYF. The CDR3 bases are TGTGCCAGCAGACCCCCAGTCGGAAACACCATATATTTT.

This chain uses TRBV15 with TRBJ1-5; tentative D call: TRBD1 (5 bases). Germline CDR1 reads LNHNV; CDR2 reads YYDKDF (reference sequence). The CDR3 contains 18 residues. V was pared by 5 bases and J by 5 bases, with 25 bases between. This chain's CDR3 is CATSAAGTALSPDQPQHF. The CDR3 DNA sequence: TGTGCCACCAGCGCAGCCGGGACCGCTTTATCTCCGGATCAGCCCCAGCATTTT.

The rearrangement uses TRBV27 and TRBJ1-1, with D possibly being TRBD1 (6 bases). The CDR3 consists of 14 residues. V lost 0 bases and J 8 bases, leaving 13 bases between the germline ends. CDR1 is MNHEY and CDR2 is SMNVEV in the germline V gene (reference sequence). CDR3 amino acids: CASSLSWGGPEAFF. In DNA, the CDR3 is TGTGCCAGCAGTTTATCGTGGGGGGGCCCCGAAGCTTTCTTT.

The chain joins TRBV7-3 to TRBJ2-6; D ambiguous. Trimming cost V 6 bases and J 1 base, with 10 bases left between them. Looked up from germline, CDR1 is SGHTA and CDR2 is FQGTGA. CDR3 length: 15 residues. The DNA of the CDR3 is TGTGCCAGCAGTCCCTGGGGTTCTGGGGCCAACGTCCTGACTTTC. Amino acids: CASSPWGSGANVLTF.

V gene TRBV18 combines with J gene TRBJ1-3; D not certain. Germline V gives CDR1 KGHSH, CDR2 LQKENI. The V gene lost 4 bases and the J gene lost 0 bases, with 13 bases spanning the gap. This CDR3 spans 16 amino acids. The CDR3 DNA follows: TGTGCCAGCTCACTTTTTGACGGACCCTCTGGAAACACCATATATTTT. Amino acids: CASSLFDGPSGNTIYF.

This CDR3 reads CASSQTGEYYNEQFF. The CDR3 DNA follows: TGCGCCAGCAGCCAGACAGGGGAATACTACAATGAGCAGTTCTTC. The chain employs TRBV5-1 and TRBJ2-1, with 8 bases fitting TRBD1. Germline V gene data show CDR1 as SGHRS and CDR2 as YFSETQ. V dropped 4 bases and J dropped 3; count of bases not matched to a gene: 6. The CDR3 length is 15 residues.

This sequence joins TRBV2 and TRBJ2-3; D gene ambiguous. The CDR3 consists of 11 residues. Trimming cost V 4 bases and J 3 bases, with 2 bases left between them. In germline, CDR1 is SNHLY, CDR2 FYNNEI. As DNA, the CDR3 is TGTGCCAGCAGTGCGACAGATACGCAGTATTTT. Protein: CASSATDTQYF. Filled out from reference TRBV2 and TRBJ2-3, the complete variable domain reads EPEVTQTPSHQVTQMGQEVILRCVPISNHLYFYWYRQILGQKVEFLVSFYNNEISEKSEIFDDQFSVERPDGSNFTLKIRSTKLEDSAMYFCASSATDTQYFGPGTRLTVL.

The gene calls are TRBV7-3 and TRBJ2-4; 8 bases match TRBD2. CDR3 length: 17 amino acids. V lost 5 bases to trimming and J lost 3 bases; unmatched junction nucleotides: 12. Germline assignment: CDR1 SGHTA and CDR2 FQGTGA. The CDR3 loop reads CASSPKPRLAGKNIQYF. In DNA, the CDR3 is TGTGCCAGCAGCCCGAAACCCCGGCTAGCGGGCAAAAACATTCAGTACTTC.

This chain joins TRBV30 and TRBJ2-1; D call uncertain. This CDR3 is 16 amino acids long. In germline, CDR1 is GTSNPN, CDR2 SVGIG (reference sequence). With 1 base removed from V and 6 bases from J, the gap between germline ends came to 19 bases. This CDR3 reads CAWSDPDGSTGNEQFF. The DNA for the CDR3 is TGTGCCTGGAGTGACCCGGACGGATCTACCGGCAATGAGCAGTTCTTC.

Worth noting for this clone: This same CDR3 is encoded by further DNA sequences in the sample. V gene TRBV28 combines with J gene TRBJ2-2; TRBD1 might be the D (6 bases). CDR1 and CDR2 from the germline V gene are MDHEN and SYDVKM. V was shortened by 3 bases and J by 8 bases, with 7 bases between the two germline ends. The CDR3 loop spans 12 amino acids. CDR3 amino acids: CASSLGTGELFF. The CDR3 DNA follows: TGTGCCAGCAGTTTGGGGACAGGGGAGCTGTTTTTT. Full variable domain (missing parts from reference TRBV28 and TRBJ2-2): DVKVTQSSRYLVKRTGEKVFLECVQDMDHENMFWYRQDPGLGLRLIYFSYDVKMKEKGDIPEGYSVSREKKERFSLILESASTNQTSMYLCASSLGTGELFFGEGSRLTVL.

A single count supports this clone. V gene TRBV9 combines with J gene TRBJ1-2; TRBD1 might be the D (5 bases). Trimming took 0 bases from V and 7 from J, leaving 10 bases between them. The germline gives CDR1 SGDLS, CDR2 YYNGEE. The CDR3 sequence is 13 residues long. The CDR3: CASSVGQRGGYTF. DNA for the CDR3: TGTGCCAGCAGCGTAGGCCAGAGGGGTGGCTACACCTTC.

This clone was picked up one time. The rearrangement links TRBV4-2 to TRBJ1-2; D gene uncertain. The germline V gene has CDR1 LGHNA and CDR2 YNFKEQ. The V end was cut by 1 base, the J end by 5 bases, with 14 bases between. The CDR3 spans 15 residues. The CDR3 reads CASSQVVTDRYGYTF. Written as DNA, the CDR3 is TGTGCCAGCAGCCAAGTCGTAACAGATCGATATGGCTACACCTTC.

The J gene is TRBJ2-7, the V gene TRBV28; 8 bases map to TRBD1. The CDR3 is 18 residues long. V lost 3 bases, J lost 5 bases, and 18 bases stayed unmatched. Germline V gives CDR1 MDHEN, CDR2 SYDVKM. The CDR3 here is CASSFFFRGPRRGHEQYF. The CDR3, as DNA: TGTGCCAGCAGTTTCTTTTTCAGGGGGCCGCGGCGGGGCCACGAGCAGTACTTC. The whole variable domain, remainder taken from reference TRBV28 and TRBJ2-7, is DVKVTQSSRYLVKRTGEKVFLECVQDMDHENMFWYRQDPGLGLRLIYFSYDVKMKEKGDIPEGYSVSREKKERFSLILESASTNQTSMYLCASSFFFRGPRRGHEQYFGPGTRLTVT.

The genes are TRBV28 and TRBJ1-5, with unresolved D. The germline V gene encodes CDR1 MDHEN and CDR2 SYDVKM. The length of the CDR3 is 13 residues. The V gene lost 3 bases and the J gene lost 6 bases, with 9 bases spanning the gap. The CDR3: CASSFPQVQPQHF. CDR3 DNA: TGTGCCAGCAGTTTCCCTCAGGTTCAGCCCCAGCATTTT. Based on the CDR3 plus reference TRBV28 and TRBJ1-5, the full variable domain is DVKVTQSSRYLVKRTGEKVFLECVQDMDHENMFWYRQDPGLGLRLIYFSYDVKMKEKGDIPEGYSVSREKKERFSLILESASTNQTSMYLCASSFPQVQPQHFGDGTRLSIL.

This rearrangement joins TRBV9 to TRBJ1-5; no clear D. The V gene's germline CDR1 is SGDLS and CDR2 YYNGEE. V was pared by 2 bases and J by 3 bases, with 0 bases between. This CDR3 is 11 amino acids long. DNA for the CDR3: TGTGCCAGCAGCGTCAATCAGCCCCAGCATTTT. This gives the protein CASSVNQPQHF.

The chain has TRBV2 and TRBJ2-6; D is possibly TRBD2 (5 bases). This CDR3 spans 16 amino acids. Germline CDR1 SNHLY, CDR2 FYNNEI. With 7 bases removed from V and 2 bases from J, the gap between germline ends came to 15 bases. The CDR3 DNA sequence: TGTGCCAGCACTTCAGGCCGGGGAGCTGGGGCCAACGTCCTGACTTTC. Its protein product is CASTSGRGAGANVLTF.

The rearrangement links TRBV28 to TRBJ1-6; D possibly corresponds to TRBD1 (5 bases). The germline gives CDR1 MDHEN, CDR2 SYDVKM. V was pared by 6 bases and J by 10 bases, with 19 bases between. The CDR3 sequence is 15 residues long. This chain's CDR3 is CASSQTPGPRSPLHF. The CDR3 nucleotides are TGTGCCAGCAGCCAAACCCCGGGGCCGAGATCACCCCTCCACTTT. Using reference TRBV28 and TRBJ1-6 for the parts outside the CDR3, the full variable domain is DVKVTQSSRYLVKRTGEKVFLECVQDMDHENMFWYRQDPGLGLRLIYFSYDVKMKEKGDIPEGYSVSREKKERFSLILESASTNQTSMYLCASSQTPGPRSPLHFGNGTRLTVT.

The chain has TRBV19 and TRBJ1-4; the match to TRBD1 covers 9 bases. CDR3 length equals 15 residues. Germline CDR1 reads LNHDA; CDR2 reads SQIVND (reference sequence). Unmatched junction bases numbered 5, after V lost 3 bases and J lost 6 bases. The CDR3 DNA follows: TGTGCCAGTAGTATGTTTACAGGGGGCGATGAAAAACTGTTTTTT. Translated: CASSMFTGGDEKLFF.

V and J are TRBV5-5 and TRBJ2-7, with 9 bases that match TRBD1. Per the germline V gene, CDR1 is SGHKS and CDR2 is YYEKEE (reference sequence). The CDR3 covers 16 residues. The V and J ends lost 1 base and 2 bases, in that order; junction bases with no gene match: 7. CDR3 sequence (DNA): TGTGCCAGCAGCTTGCTCCCCCGGACAGGGGCCTACGAGCAGTACGTC. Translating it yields CASSLLPRTGAYEQYV.

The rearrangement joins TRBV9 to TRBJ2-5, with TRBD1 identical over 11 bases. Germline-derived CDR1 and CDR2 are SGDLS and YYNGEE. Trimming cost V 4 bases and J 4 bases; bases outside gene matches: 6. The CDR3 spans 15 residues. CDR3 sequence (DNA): TGTGCCAGCAGCAAAACCGGGACAGGGGGAGAGACCCAGTACTTC. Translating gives CASSKTGTGGETQYF. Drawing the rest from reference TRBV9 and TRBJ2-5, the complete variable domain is DSGVTQTPKHLITATGQRVTLRCSPRSGDLSVYWYQQSLDQGLQFLIQYYNGEERAKGNILERFSAQQFPDLHSELNLSSLELGDSALYFCASSKTGTGGETQYFGPGTRLLVL.

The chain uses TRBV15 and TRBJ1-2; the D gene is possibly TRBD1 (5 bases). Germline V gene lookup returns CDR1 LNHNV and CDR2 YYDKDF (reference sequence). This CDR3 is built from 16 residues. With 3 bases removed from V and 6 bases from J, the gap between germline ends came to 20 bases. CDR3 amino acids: CATSSFYPGRDHGYTF. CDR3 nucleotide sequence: TGTGCCACCAGCAGTTTCTACCCCGGCAGGGATCATGGCTACACCTTC.

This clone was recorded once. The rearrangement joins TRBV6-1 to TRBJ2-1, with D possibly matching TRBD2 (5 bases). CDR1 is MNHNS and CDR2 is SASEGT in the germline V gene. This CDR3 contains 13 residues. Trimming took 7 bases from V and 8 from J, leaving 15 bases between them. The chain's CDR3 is CASNVKRVDEQFF. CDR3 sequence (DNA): TGTGCCAGCAATGTTAAGAGGGTGGATGAGCAGTTCTTC.

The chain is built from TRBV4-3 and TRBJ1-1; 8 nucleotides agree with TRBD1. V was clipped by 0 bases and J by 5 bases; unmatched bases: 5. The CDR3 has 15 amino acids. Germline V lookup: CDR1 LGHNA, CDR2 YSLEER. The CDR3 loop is CASSQDRGRRTEAFF. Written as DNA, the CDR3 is TGCGCCAGCAGCCAAGACAGGGGGCGGCGGACTGAAGCTTTCTTT.

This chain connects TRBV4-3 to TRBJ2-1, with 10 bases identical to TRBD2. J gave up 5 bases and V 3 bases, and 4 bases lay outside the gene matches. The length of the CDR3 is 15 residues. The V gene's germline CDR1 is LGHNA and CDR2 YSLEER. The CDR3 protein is CASSQRLAGDNEQFF. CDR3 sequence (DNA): TGCGCCAGCAGCCAGAGACTAGCGGGCGACAATGAGCAGTTCTTC.

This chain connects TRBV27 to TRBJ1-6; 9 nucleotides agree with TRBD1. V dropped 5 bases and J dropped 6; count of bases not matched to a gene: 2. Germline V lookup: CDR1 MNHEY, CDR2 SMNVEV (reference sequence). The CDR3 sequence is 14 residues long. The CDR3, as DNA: TGTGCCAGCAGTGCACAGGGGGCTAATTCACCCCTCCACTTT. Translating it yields CASSAQGANSPLHF.

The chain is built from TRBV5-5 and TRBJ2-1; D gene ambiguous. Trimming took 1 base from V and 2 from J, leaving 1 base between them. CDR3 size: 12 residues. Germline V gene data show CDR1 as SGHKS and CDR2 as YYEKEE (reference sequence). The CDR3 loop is CASSLPYNEQFF. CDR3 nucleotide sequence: TGTGCCAGCAGCTTGCCCTACAATGAGCAGTTCTTC.

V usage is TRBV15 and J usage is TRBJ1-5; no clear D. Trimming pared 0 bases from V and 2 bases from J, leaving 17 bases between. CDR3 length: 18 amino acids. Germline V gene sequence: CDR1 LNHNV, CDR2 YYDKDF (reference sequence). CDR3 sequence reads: CATSRDRQSGFGNQPQHF. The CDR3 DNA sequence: TGTGCCACCAGCAGAGACCGCCAGTCCGGGTTTGGCAATCAGCCCCAGCATTTT.

The CDR3 coding sequence is TGTGCCAGCAGGCGGTCGATGAACACCGGGGAGCTGTTTTTT. Translating gives CASRRSMNTGELFF. The J gene is TRBJ2-2, the V gene TRBV6-1; D not resolved. The CDR3 has 14 residues. V was shortened by 6 bases and J by 1 base, with 9 bases between the two germline ends. Germline-derived CDR1 and CDR2 are MNHNS and SASEGT.

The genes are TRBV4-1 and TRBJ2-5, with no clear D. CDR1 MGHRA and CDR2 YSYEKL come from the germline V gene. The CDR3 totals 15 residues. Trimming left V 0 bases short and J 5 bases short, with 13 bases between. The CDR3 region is CASSQDLGSGETQYF. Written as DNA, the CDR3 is TGCGCCAGCAGCCAAGATTTGGGCTCCGGGGAGACCCAGTACTTC.